This T cell receptor beta chain was observed in a study of regulatory T cells in long-lasting Graves disease. At least ten counts were recorded for this clonotype. Specified time point: newly diagnosed GD, antithyroid drugs for less than 3 months. Generation of the TCR library employed RNA extracted from PBMCs. V lost 2 bases and J 6 bases, leaving 10 bases between the germline ends. This CDR3 contains 13 residues. Arm-PCR of CDR3 regions and iRepertoire HTBI primers were the basis on which TCR beta libraries were built. MiXCR, applied by TCRdb to the multiplex PCR reads, yields one record per CDR3 protein. This sample has around 500,000 distinct CDR3 sequences, with approximately 13% found just once. Another study also made use of these data, one on T cells in Graves' hyperthyroidism and ophthalmopathy.

This material consisted of peripheral blood mononuclear cells (PBMCs), taken at new diagnosis, from a patient treated with antithyroid drugs. The chain combines TRBV12-3 or TRBV12-4 with TRBJ1-2; D is uncertain. The clonotype originates from a man aged 25 to 45 with Graves disease. CDR3 sequence (DNA): TGTGCCAGCAGTTTATTAGGTTTTGATGGCTACACCTTC. Its protein product is CASSLLGFDGYTF.